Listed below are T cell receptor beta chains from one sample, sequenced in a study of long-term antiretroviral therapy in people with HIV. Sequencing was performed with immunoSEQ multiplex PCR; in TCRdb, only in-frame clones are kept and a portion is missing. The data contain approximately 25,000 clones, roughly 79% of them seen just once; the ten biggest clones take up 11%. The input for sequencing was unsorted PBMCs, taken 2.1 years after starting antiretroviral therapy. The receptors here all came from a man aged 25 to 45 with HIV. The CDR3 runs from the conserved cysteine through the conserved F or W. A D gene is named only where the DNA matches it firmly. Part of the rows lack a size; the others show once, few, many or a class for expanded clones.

CASSRLGLAGNNEQFF	TGTGCCAGTAGTCGCCTCGGACTAGCGGGAAACAATGAGCAGTTCTTC	.	TRBD2	TRBV19	TRBJ2-1
CASSLGLRETEQYF	TGTGCCAGCAGCTTAGGGCTCAGGGAGACCGAGCAGTACTTC	.	.	TRBV11-1	TRBJ2-7
CASSSPVTGRADSPLHF	TGTGCCAGCAGCTCCCCGGTTACTGGCCGAGCGGATTCACCCCTCCACTTT	.	.	TRBV5-5	TRBJ1-6
CASSLGQGAYEQYF	TGCGCCAGCAGCTTGGGACAGGGGGCTTACGAGCAGTACTTC	.	TRBD1	TRBV5-1	TRBJ2-7
CASSFLGDSGNTIYF	TGTGCCAGCAGCTTCCTGGGGGACTCTGGAAACACCATATATTTT	once	.	TRBV5-6	TRBJ1-3
CASSEAQYGQPQHF	TGTGCCAGCAGTGAAGCGCAATATGGTCAGCCCCAGCATTTT	.	.	TRBV6-1	TRBJ1-5
CASSFGQGASGANVLTF	TGTGCCAGCAGTTTCGGACAGGGAGCCTCTGGGGCCAACGTCCTGACTTTC	.	TRBD1	TRBV2	TRBJ2-6
CASRIGRGRTEAFF	TGTGCCAGCAGAATTGGCAGGGGGCGGACTGAAGCTTTCTTT	once	TRBD1	TRBV5-5	TRBJ1-1
CASSLGDRGWDTEAFF	TGTGCCAGCAGCTTGGGAGACAGGGGGTGGGACACTGAAGCTTTCTTT	once	TRBD1	TRBV5-5	TRBJ1-1
CASSPGTGTRYEQYF	TGTGCCAGCAGCCCTGGGACAGGGACCCGCTACGAGCAGTACTTC	.	TRBD1	TRBV5-4	TRBJ2-7
CASSFGNTEAFF	TGTGCCAGCAGCTTTGGGAACACTGAAGCTTTCTTT	.	.	TRBV7-9	TRBJ1-1
CASGDLAGGPPTQYF	TGTGCCAGCGGCGACCTAGCGGGGGGGCCCCCGACCCAGTACTTC	.	TRBD2	TRBV11-2	TRBJ2-5
CASSQPRVTGHRINYGYTF	TGTGCCAGCAGCCAACCGAGAGTGACAGGCCACAGAATTAACTATGGCTACACCTTC	.	.	TRBV4-2	TRBJ1-2
CASSYSRTGSKNIQYF	TGTGCCAGCAGTTACTCGAGGACAGGGTCCAAAAACATTCAGTACTTC	.	TRBD1	TRBV6-5	TRBJ2-4
CASTKRREPGQNYGYTF	TGTGCCAGCACCAAACGGAGGGAGCCGGGACAAAACTATGGCTACACCTTC	few	.	TRBV28	TRBJ1-2
CASAGYSNQPQHF	TGTGCCAGCGCGGGCTATAGCAATCAGCCCCAGCATTTT	.	.	TRBV6-5	TRBJ1-5
CASSQEEGQFTYEQYF	TGCGCCAGCAGCCAAGAAGAGGGACAGTTTACCTACGAGCAGTACTTC	.	TRBD1	TRBV4-1	TRBJ2-7
CASSHTKSGNTIYF	TGTGCCAGCAGCCATACCAAAAGTGGAAACACCATATATTTT	.	.	TRBV6-6	TRBJ1-3
CATSTGGATYGYTF	TGTGCCACCAGCACAGGGGGCGCGACCTATGGCTACACCTTC	few	TRBD1	TRBV15	TRBJ1-2
CASSSDRRGGRYEQYF	TGTGCCAGCAGTTCCGACCGTCGGGGAGGGCGCTACGAGCAGTACTTC	.	TRBD2	TRBV28	TRBJ2-7
CASSWGSNQPQHF	TGTGCCAGCAGCTGGGGGTCCAATCAGCCCCAGCATTTT	.	.	TRBV27	TRBJ1-5
CASSQRQSSGANVLTF	TGTGCCAGCAGCCAAAGACAGAGCTCTGGGGCCAACGTCCTGACTTTC	.	.	TRBV13	TRBJ2-6
CASSSRTVGDRETQYF	TGTGCCAGCAGCTCCCGGACAGTCGGGGATCGAGAGACCCAGTACTTC	once	.	TRBV7-9	TRBJ2-5
CASSVAQASYEQYF	TGTGCCAGCAGCGTAGCCCAGGCCTCCTACGAGCAGTACTTC	.	.	TRBV9	TRBJ2-7
CATDSGLAGYTF	TGTGCCACTGACAGTGGGTTAGCTGGCTACACCTTC	few	.	TRBV6-5	TRBJ1-2
CASSYFLNLEAQYF	TGTGCCAGCAGTTACTTTCTGAACCTGGAGGCCCAGTACTTC	.	.	TRBV6-5	TRBJ2-5
CASSQSSGFNEKLFF	TGCGCCAGCAGTCAATCGTCAGGATTCAATGAAAAACTGTTTTTT	.	.	TRBV23-1	TRBJ1-4
CASRWDRGASEQYF	TGTGCCAGTAGGTGGGACAGGGGCGCAAGCGAGCAGTACTTC	.	TRBD1	TRBV19	TRBJ2-7
CASSPLAGDTNNEQFF	TGTGCCAGCAGCCCGCTAGCGGGGGACACCAACAATGAGCAGTTCTTC	.	TRBD2	TRBV5-6	TRBJ2-1
CASSSVALGPRNTEAFF	TGTGCCAGCAGCTCAGTCGCCCTAGGACCGAGGAACACTGAAGCTTTCTTT	few	.	TRBV7-9	TRBJ1-1
CASSYSLAELNTEAFF	TGTGCCAGCAGTTACTCCTTGGCGGAATTAAACACTGAAGCTTTCTTT	once	.	TRBV6-5	TRBJ1-1
CASQTGSIYGNTIYF	TGTGCCAGTCAGACAGGGTCAATTTACGGAAACACCATATATTTT	.	TRBD1	TRBV25-1	TRBJ1-3
CASSHSGGSYNEQFF	TGTGCCAGCAGCCATAGCGGGGGGTCCTACAATGAGCAGTTCTTC	.	TRBD2	TRBV4-2	TRBJ2-1
CASSYGPSYEQYF	TGTGCCAGCAGTTACGGGCCTTCCTACGAGCAGTACTTC	.	.	TRBV27	TRBJ2-7
CASSFGVEGNIQYF	TGTGCCAGCAGCTTCGGAGTCGAGGGGAACATTCAGTACTTC	.	.	TRBV7-8	TRBJ2-4
CASSFPVGAYEQYF	TGTGCCAGCAGTTTTCCAGTTGGGGCCTACGAGCAGTACTTC	.	.	TRBV28	TRBJ2-7
CASSFPGQGNYGYTF	TGTGCCAGCAGCTTTCCGGGACAGGGGAACTATGGCTACACCTTC	.	TRBD1	TRBV7-9	TRBJ1-2
CASSSRVGTDTQYF	TGCGCCAGCAGCTCGAGGGTAGGGACAGATACGCAGTATTTT	.	.	TRBV5-1	TRBJ2-3
CASSGWTSGYEQYF	TGTGCCAGCAGCGGCTGGACTAGCGGTTACGAGCAGTACTTC	.	TRBD2	TRBV5-5	TRBJ2-7
CASSKDPGEAWPQHF	TGTGCCAGCAGTAAAGACCCAGGGGAAGCATGGCCCCAGCATTTT	.	.	TRBV6-1	TRBJ1-5
CASAGPQTGELFF	TGTGCCAGTGCCGGGCCTCAAACCGGGGAGCTGTTTTTT	.	.	TRBV19	TRBJ2-2
CASRTDPNTGELFF	TGCGCCAGCAGGACGGACCCGAACACCGGGGAGCTGTTTTTT	.	.	TRBV5-1	TRBJ2-2